A single sample gave rise to the 8 T cell receptor beta chains below, sequenced in a study of vaccination effects on CD4 cells after COVID-19. TCRdb's copy holds only in-frame clones and misses some; the assay was immunoSEQ multiplex PCR. This sample has under 80,000 clones; 60% to 75% occur once, and the top ten carry 5%. Their target antigens are unknown. ViraFEST expansion of antigen-specific CD4+ T cells with viral peptide pools preceded sequencing. The culture ran for roughly ten days before CD4+ T cells were isolated. The person had PCR-confirmed SARS-CoV-2 infection between March and December 2020. Sequences were derived from CD4+ T cells from PBMCs cultured with HIV peptides, sampled before COVID-19 vaccination. Subset in this sample: HIV-1 Nef peptide pool negative control/reference culture. These receptors were obtained from a human donor who had a prior SARS-CoV-2 infection.

This chain joins TRBV5-6 and TRBJ2-7; 7 bases align to TRBD2. CDR3 length equals 15 residues. The trim removed 1 base at V and 3 bases at J, leaving 7 bases unmatched. Germline V CDR1 and CDR2: SGHDT, YYEEEE. CDR3 region: CASSLYASGSYEQYF. CDR3 DNA: TGTGCCAGCAGCTTGTACGCTAGCGGAAGCTACGAGCAGTACTTC.

The CDR3 nucleotides read TGTGCCAGCAGTGAGGCGGGAGATACGCAGTATTTT. It specifies CASSEAGDTQYF. V is TRBV6-1 and J is TRBJ2-3; D might be TRBD2 (5 bases). Per the germline V gene, CDR1 is MNHNS and CDR2 is SASEGT. The CDR3 has 12 residues. Trimming shortened V by 3 bases and J by 5 bases, and 6 bases separated the two germline ends.

The chain links TRBV2 to TRBJ2-5; TRBD2 agrees at 12 bases. Germline values: CDR1 SNHLY, CDR2 FYNNEI. Trimming at V came to 4 bases and at J to 2 bases, leaving 2 bases not matched to a gene. The CDR3 is 15 amino acids. CDR3 in DNA: TGTGCCAGCAGTGGACTAGCGGGGGCACAAGAGACCCAGTACTTC. Translating gives CASSGLAGAQETQYF. Together with reference TRBV2 and TRBJ2-5, the CDR3 gives the full variable domain: EPEVTQTPSHQVTQMGQEVILRCVPISNHLYFYWYRQILGQKVEFLVSFYNNEISEKSEIFDDQFSVERPDGSNFTLKIRSTKLEDSAMYFCASSGLAGAQETQYFGPGTRLLVL.

This clone was detected only a few times. The rearrangement joins TRBV6-1 to TRBJ1-5; a possible D gene is TRBD1 (5 bases). Trimming pared 0 bases from V and 4 bases from J, leaving 13 bases between. This CDR3 is built from 16 residues. Germline loops: CDR1 MNHNS, CDR2 SASEGT. In DNA, the CDR3 is TGTGCCAGCAGTGAAGCGCCGGGGGGAGGAAATCAGCCCCAGCATTTT. Translating it yields CASSEAPGGGNQPQHF.

This chain links TRBV4-1 with TRBJ2-7; 10 bases are shared with TRBD2. V lost 2 bases and J lost 3; bases outside the gene matches: 7. CDR1 is MGHRA, CDR2 YSYEKL, per germline. The CDR3 is made up of 16 amino acids. CDR3 nucleotides: TGCGCCAGCAGCCAACAGACTAGCGGGCTTCTCTACGAGCAGTACTTC. It specifies CASSQQTSGLLYEQYF.

J is TRBJ2-1 and V is TRBV5-1; 8 bases fit TRBD2. Trimming cost V 0 bases and J 0 bases; bases outside gene matches: 2. The CDR3 has 16 amino acids. The germline V gene has CDR1 SGHRS and CDR2 YFSETQ. In DNA form, the CDR3 reads TGCGCCAGCAGCTTGGGCGGGGGGAACTCCTACAATGAGCAGTTCTTC. Residues: CASSLGGGNSYNEQFF.

The chain links TRBV6-5 to TRBJ1-1; 7 bases align to TRBD1. Germline CDR1 reads MNHEY; CDR2 reads SVGAGI. This CDR3 region has 14 residues. Germline trimming cut 6 bases from V and 7 bases from J; bases unmatched to any gene: 11. The CDR3 spells CASSVTGRVFEAFF. In DNA form, the CDR3 reads TGTGCCAGCAGCGTGACAGGGAGGGTTTTTGAAGCTTTCTTT.

The V gene is TRBV11-3, the J gene TRBJ1-5; maybe TRBD1 (6 bases). The CDR3 sequence is 16 residues long. Germline V gives CDR1 SGHNT, CDR2 YENEEA. The germline V and J ends were trimmed by 1 base and 7 bases, with 17 bases remaining between them. The CDR3 DNA reads TGTGCCAGCAGCTTAGTCGGCGCAGGGGTAAAGCAGCCCCAGCATTTT. Its translation is CASSLVGAGVKQPQHF.